These T cell receptor beta chains were read from a single sample in a study of T cell responses to AZD1222 COVID-19 vaccine. Using immunoSEQ multiplex PCR, the repertoire was profiled, and TCRdb retains in-frame clones only, with some absent. The table has about 160,000 clones, about 91% seen once. Sequences were derived from peripheral blood, sampled on day 0 of AZD1222 vaccination. The receptors derive from an adult in good health. Both conserved end residues are part of each CDR3. The D gene is left open where the match is weak. The size of a clone is reported for some rows only, either as once, few or many, or as a class for expanded clones.

size: NA; V: TRBV19; D: TRBD1; J: TRBJ2-7; CDR3: CASSTTGVETYEQYF; DNA: TGTGCCAGTAGTACCACAGGGGTTGAGACCTACGAGCAGTACTTC
size: NA; V: TRBV25-1; D: NA; J: TRBJ2-5; CDR3: CASSEVWSPQETQYF; DNA: TGTGCCAGCAGTGAAGTTTGGTCCCCCCAAGAGACCCAGTACTTC
size: NA; V: TRBV19; D: TRBD2; J: TRBJ2-7; CDR3: CASRVTSGSYEQYF; DNA: TGTGCCAGTAGGGTGACTAGCGGGAGCTACGAGCAGTACTTC
size: NA; V: TRBV19; D: TRBD1; J: TRBJ1-1; CDR3: CASNPTGGDTEAFF; DNA: TGTGCCAGTAACCCGACAGGGGGGGACACTGAAGCTTTCTTT
size: NA; V: TRBV5-6; D: NA; J: TRBJ2-2; CDR3: CASSSEEGAPTGELFF; DNA: TGTGCCAGCAGCTCGGAGGAGGGGGCGCCCACCGGGGAGCTGTTTTTT
size: NA; V: TRBV5-5; D: TRBD1; J: TRBJ1-2; CDR3: CASSLEGTVTLEARYTF; DNA: TGTGCCAGCAGCTTGGAGGGGACAGTGACGCTAGAAGCTCGCTACACCTTC
size: NA; V: TRBV5-1; D: NA; J: TRBJ1-4; CDR3: CASSSNPGTGEKLFF; DNA: TGCGCCAGCAGCTCAAATCCCGGAACGGGTGAAAAACTGTTTTTT
size: NA; V: TRBV27; D: TRBD2; J: TRBJ2-1; CDR3: CASSFRPPGLAGGNEQFF; DNA: TGTGCCAGCAGTTTCCGCCCCCCGGGACTAGCGGGGGGCAATGAGCAGTTCTTC
size: NA; V: TRBV11-2; D: NA; J: TRBJ2-7; CDR3: CASRLERHSYEQYF; DNA: TGTGCCAGCAGATTAGAGAGACACTCCTACGAGCAGTACTTC
size: NA; V: TRBV4-3; D: NA; J: TRBJ1-6; CDR3: CASSQDGVRNSPLHF; DNA: TGCGCCAGCAGCCAAGACGGGGTAAGAAATTCACCCCTCCACTTT
size: NA; V: TRBV5-6; D: NA; J: TRBJ1-1; CDR3: CASSFGRWDTEAFF; DNA: TGTGCCAGCAGCTTCGGCCGGTGGGACACTGAAGCTTTCTTT
size: NA; V: TRBV7-2; D: NA; J: TRBJ2-3; CDR3: CASSPGGGGLNTQYF; DNA: TGTGCCAGCAGCCCCGGAGGGGGAGGTTTGAATACGCAGTATTTT
size: NA; V: TRBV4-3; D: NA; J: TRBJ2-3; CDR3: CASSQDLAVEMQYF; DNA: TGCGCCAGCAGCCAAGATTTGGCAGTCGAAATGCAGTATTTT
size: once; V: TRBV12-3/TRBV12-4; D: TRBD2; J: TRBJ2-7; CDR3: CASQASGLEQYF; DNA: TGTGCCAGCCAGGCTAGCGGGCTCGAGCAGTACTTC
size: NA; V: TRBV10-3; D: NA; J: TRBJ2-1; CDR3: CAPAGGAHGNEQFF; DNA: TGTGCCCCGGCTGGGGGCGCCCATGGAAATGAGCAGTTCTTC
size: NA; V: TRBV27; D: NA; J: TRBJ1-1; CDR3: CASSLYSIRLSEAFF; DNA: TGTGCCAGCAGTCTCTACTCCATCCGCTTGTCAGAAGCTTTCTTT
size: NA; V: TRBV6-5; D: NA; J: TRBJ1-4; CDR3: CASGQGNDEKLFF; DNA: TGTGCCAGCGGGCAGGGGAATGATGAAAAACTGTTTTTT
size: NA; V: TRBV5-1; D: NA; J: TRBJ2-3; CDR3: CASSLSDRSDTQYF; DNA: TGCGCCAGCAGCTTGTCGGACAGATCAGATACGCAGTATTTT
size: NA; V: TRBV11-2; D: TRBD2; J: TRBJ2-1; CDR3: CASSLGLAGGRSYNEQFF; DNA: TGTGCCAGCAGCCTGGGACTAGCGGGGGGGCGATCCTACAATGAGCAGTTCTTC
size: NA; V: TRBV4-3; D: NA; J: TRBJ1-4; CDR3: CASSQVLGGDSPNEKLFF; DNA: TGCGCCAGCAGCCAAGTACTCGGGGGAGACAGTCCTAATGAAAAACTGTTTTTT
size: NA; V: TRBV19; D: TRBD1; J: TRBJ1-4; CDR3: CASSLQGDEKLFF; DNA: TGTGCCAGTAGCCTACAGGGGGATGAAAAACTGTTTTTT
size: NA; V: TRBV14; D: NA; J: TRBJ2-7; CDR3: CASSQGRKREQYF; DNA: TGTGCCAGCAGCCAAGGGAGGAAGCGCGAGCAGTACTTC
size: once; V: TRBV20-1; D: TRBD1; J: TRBJ1-1; CDR3: CSASIRGQSTEAFF; DNA: TGCAGTGCTAGTATCAGGGGGCAGAGCACTGAAGCTTTCTTT
size: NA; V: TRBV19; D: NA; J: TRBJ1-2; CDR3: CATQAGVYGYTF; DNA: TGTGCCACCCAAGCCGGGGTTTATGGCTACACCTTC
size: NA; V: TRBV6-4; D: TRBD1; J: TRBJ1-2; CDR3: CASSDPVTGGWHGYTF; DNA: TGTGCCAGCAGTGACCCCGTGACAGGGGGTTGGCATGGCTACACCTTC
size: NA; V: TRBV5-6; D: NA; J: TRBJ1-4; CDR3: CASTRPGTLYEKLFF; DNA: TGTGCCAGCACTCGCCCCGGGACATTATATGAAAAACTGTTTTTT
size: NA; V: TRBV28; D: NA; J: TRBJ2-7; CDR3: CASSFPSSLFSYEQYF; DNA: TGTGCCAGCAGTTTCCCTTCTAGTCTGTTTAGCTACGAGCAGTACTTC
size: NA; V: TRBV5-4; D: NA; J: TRBJ2-1; CDR3: CASSPEVGHNEQFF; DNA: TGTGCCAGCAGCCCTGAAGTGGGACACAATGAGCAGTTCTTC
size: NA; V: TRBV19; D: NA; J: TRBJ2-7; CDR3: CASTRTAQSYEQYF; DNA: TGTGCCAGTACAAGGACAGCCCAATCCTACGAGCAGTACTTC
size: NA; V: TRBV29-1; D: NA; J: TRBJ1-6; CDR3: CSVGAGNNSPLHF; DNA: TGCAGCGTTGGAGCTGGGAATAATTCACCCCTCCACTTT
size: NA; V: TRBV6-2/TRBV6-3; D: NA; J: TRBJ2-2; CDR3: CASSPKWAGELFF; DNA: TGTGCCAGCAGTCCCAAGTGGGCCGGGGAGCTGTTTTTT
size: NA; V: TRBV4-1; D: TRBD1; J: TRBJ2-7; CDR3: CASSQPDRDLHEQYF; DNA: TGCGCCAGCAGCCAACCCGACAGGGATCTCCACGAGCAGTACTTC
size: NA; V: TRBV18; D: NA; J: TRBJ1-5; CDR3: CASSPGWAERGQPQHF; DNA: TGTGCCAGCTCACCGGGGTGGGCGGAAAGGGGTCAGCCCCAGCATTTT
size: NA; V: TRBV5-1; D: TRBD1; J: TRBJ2-1; CDR3: CASSGGTGQEQFF; DNA: TGCGCCAGCAGCGGGGGGACAGGGCAAGAGCAGTTCTTC
size: NA; V: TRBV3-1/TRBV3-2; D: NA; J: TRBJ1-1; CDR3: CASSRISISGGGSEAFF; DNA: TGTGCCAGCAGCCGCATATCAATATCGGGAGGGGGGAGTGAAGCTTTCTTT
size: once; V: TRBV28; D: NA; J: TRBJ2-7; CDR3: CASSFSDGRYEQYF; DNA: TGTGCCAGCAGTTTTTCGGACGGTAGATACGAGCAGTACTTC
size: once; V: TRBV6-2/TRBV6-3; D: NA; J: TRBJ2-1; CDR3: CASSLGPAPYNEQFF; DNA: TGTGCCAGCAGCCTGGGACCAGCCCCCTACAATGAGCAGTTCTTC
size: NA; V: TRBV9; D: TRBD1; J: TRBJ1-4; CDR3: CASSAGTGGGEKLFF; DNA: TGTGCCAGCAGCGCGGGGACAGGGGGAGGTGAAAAACTGTTTTTT
size: NA; V: TRBV19; D: TRBD1; J: TRBJ2-2; CDR3: CASSPRTGGTGELFF; DNA: TGTGCCAGTAGTCCCCGGACAGGGGGCACCGGGGAGCTGTTTTTT
size: NA; V: TRBV30; D: NA; J: TRBJ2-2; CDR3: CAWRSQDLGELFF; DNA: TGTGCCTGGAGGTCTCAAGACCTTGGGGAGCTGTTTTTT
size: NA; V: TRBV19; D: TRBD2; J: TRBJ2-7; CDR3: CASSLGRDSYEQYF; DNA: TGTGCCAGTAGTCTCGGGAGGGACTCCTACGAGCAGTACTTC
size: once; V: TRBV5-1; D: TRBD2; J: TRBJ2-2; CDR3: CASSLGLAGATGELFF; DNA: TGCGCCAGCAGCCTAGGACTAGCGGGAGCCACCGGGGAGCTGTTTTTT
size: NA; V: TRBV25-1; D: NA; J: TRBJ2-7; CDR3: CASSDPTRALPEQYF; DNA: TGTGCCAGCAGTGACCCTACCCGCGCATTGCCCGAGCAGTACTTC
size: NA; V: TRBV19; D: TRBD2; J: TRBJ2-3; CDR3: CASRTSGDTDTQYF; DNA: TGTGCCAGTAGAACTAGCGGGGATACAGATACGCAGTATTTT
size: NA; V: TRBV12-3/TRBV12-4; D: NA; J: TRBJ1-2; CDR3: CASRETGSGYTF; DNA: TGTGCCAGCAGAGAAACAGGGTCCGGCTACACCTTC
size: NA; V: TRBV19; D: TRBD1; J: TRBJ1-4; CDR3: CASSGIPGQGDEKLFF; DNA: TGTGCCAGTAGTGGGATCCCGGGACAGGGAGATGAAAAACTGTTTTTT
size: NA; V: TRBV5-6; D: NA; J: TRBJ2-7; CDR3: CASSAFNEQYF; DNA: TGTGCCAGCTCGGCGTTTAACGAGCAGTACTTC
size: NA; V: TRBV5-6; D: NA; J: TRBJ2-2; CDR3: CASNRPYETENTGELFF; DNA: TGTGCCAGCAACCGACCATACGAGACAGAAAACACCGGGGAGCTGTTTTTT
size: NA; V: TRBV5-8; D: NA; J: TRBJ2-7; CDR3: CASSLGGGFSYEQYF; DNA: TGTGCCAGCAGCTTGGGAGGAGGCTTCTCCTACGAGCAGTACTTC
size: NA; V: TRBV5-1; D: NA; J: TRBJ1-2; CDR3: CASSPRREPGGYTF; DNA: TGCGCCAGCAGCCCGAGGCGGGAACCGGGAGGCTACACCTTC
size: NA; V: TRBV7-2; D: TRBD2; J: TRBJ2-7; CDR3: CASSKRLAPLEQYF; DNA: TGTGCCAGCAGCAAAAGACTAGCGCCCCTCGAGCAGTACTTC
size: NA; V: TRBV11-2; D: TRBD1; J: TRBJ1-1; CDR3: CASSTSRTGPEAFF; DNA: TGTGCCAGCAGCACCTCACGGACAGGGCCTGAAGCTTTCTTT
size: NA; V: TRBV28; D: TRBD1; J: TRBJ1-1; CDR3: CASSFTTGANTEAFF; DNA: TGTGCCAGCAGTTTCACGACAGGGGCGAACACTGAAGCTTTCTTT
size: NA; V: TRBV23-1; D: TRBD1; J: TRBJ1-6; CDR3: CASSPSPGQGPDSPLHF; DNA: TGCGCCAGCAGTCCTTCTCCGGGACAGGGACCGGACTCACCCCTCCACTTT
size: NA; V: TRBV27; D: NA; J: TRBJ2-1; CDR3: CASSSRFSEQFF; DNA: TGTGCCAGCAGTTCTCGGTTCAGCGAGCAGTTCTTC
size: NA; V: TRBV9; D: NA; J: TRBJ1-2; CDR3: CASSVAKFGGYTF; DNA: TGTGCCAGCAGCGTAGCCAAATTTGGAGGCTACACCTTC
size: NA; V: TRBV7-2; D: NA; J: TRBJ1-2; CDR3: CASTGSFNGYTF; DNA: TGTGCCAGCACCGGGAGTTTCAATGGCTACACCTTC
size: NA; V: TRBV6-6; D: TRBD1; J: TRBJ1-5; CDR3: CASSYSTGVSQPQHF; DNA: TGTGCCAGCAGCTATTCCACAGGGGTAAGTCAGCCCCAGCATTTT